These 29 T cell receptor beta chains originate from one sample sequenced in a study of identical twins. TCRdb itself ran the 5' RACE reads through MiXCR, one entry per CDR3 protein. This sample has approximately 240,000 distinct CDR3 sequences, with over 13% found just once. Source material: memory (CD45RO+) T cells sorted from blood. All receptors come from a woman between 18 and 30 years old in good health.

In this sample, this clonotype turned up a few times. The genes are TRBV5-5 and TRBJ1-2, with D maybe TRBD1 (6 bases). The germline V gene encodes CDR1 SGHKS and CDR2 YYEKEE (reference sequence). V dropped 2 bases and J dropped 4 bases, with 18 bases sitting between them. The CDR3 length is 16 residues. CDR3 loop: CASSFEYRVGPYGYTF. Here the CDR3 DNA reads TGTGCCAGCAGCTTTGAGTACAGGGTGGGGCCCTATGGCTACACCTTC.

The CDR3 nucleotides read TGTGCCAGCAGCTCGGACAGGGGAGGGGAGCAGTACTTC. It specifies CASSSDRGGEQYF. This chain joins TRBV11-2 and TRBJ2-7; 9 bases fit TRBD1. The CDR3 spans 13 residues. The germline CDR1 and CDR2 sequences are SGHAT and FQNNGV. V lost 4 bases and J lost 7; bases outside the gene matches: 5.

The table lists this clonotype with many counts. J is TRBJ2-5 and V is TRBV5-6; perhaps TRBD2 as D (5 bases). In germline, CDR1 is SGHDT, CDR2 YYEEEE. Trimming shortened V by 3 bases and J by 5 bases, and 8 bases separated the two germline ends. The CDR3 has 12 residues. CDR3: CASSWGDETQYF. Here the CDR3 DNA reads TGTGCCAGCAGCTGGGGAGACGAGACCCAGTACTTC.

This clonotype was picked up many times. CDR3 protein: CASRRGADQPQHF. The CDR3 DNA reads as TGTGCCAGCAGGAGGGGGGCGGATCAGCCCCAGCATTTT. V usage is TRBV12-3 or TRBV12-4 and J usage is TRBJ1-5, with a tentative D call TRBD1 (6 bases). With 6 bases removed from V and 5 bases from J, the gap between germline ends came to 11 bases. The CDR3 is 13 residues long.

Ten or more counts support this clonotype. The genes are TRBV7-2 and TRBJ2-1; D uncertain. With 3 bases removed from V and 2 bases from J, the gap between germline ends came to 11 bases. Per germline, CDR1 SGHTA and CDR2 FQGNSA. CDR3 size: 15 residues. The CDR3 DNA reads TGTGCCAGCAGCTTGCGCAGAGATCCCTACAATGAGCAGTTCTTC. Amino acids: CASSLRRDPYNEQFF.

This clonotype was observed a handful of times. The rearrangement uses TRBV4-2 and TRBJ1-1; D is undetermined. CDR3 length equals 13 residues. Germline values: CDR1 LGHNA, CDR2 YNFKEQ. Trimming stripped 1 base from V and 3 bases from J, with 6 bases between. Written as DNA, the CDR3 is TGTGCCAGCAGCCAAGTAGGCGACACTGAAGCTTTCTTT. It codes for CASSQVGDTEAFF.

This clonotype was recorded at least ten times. The CDR3 region is CSARLAGDREANEQFF. The CDR3 region has the DNA TGCAGTGCTAGACTTGCGGGCGACAGGGAGGCGAATGAGCAGTTCTTC. V gene TRBV20-1 combines with J gene TRBJ2-1; weak D call: TRBD1 (7 bases). The CDR3 totals 16 residues. The germline gives CDR1 DFQATT, CDR2 SNEGSKA (reference sequence). Deletions cut 2 bases from V and 7 bases from J, with 21 bases between.

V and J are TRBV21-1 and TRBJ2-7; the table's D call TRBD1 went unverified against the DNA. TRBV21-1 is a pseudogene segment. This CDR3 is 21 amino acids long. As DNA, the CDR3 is TGTGCCAGCAGCACTCCGGGACAGGGGGCGCGAAGGGGACTAGCGGGGTACGAGCAGTACTTC. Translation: CASSTPGQGARRGLAGYEQYF.

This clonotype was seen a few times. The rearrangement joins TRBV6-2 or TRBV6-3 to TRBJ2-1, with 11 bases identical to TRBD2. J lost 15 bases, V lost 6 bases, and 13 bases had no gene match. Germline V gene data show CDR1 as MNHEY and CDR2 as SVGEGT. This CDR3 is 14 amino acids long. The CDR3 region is CASRTSLAGGGRFF. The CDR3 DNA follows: TGTGCCAGCAGGACCTCTCTAGCGGGAGGCGGTCGGTTCTTC.

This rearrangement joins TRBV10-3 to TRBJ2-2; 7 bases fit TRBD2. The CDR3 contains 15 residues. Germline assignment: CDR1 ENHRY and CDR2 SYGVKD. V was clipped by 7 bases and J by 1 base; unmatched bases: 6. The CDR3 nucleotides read TGTGCCATCACCGGCGGGAGCTGGAACACCGGGGAGCTGTTTTTT. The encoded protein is CAITGGSWNTGELFF.

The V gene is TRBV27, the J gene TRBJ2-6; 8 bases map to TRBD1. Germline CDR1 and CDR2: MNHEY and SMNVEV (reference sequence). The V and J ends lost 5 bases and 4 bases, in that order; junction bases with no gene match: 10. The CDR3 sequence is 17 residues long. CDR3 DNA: TGTGCCAGCAGTCCAAGGACAGGGATCGAGGGGGCCAACGTCCTGACTTTC. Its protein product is CASSPRTGIEGANVLTF. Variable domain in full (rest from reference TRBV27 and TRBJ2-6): EAQVTQNPRYLITVTGKKLTVTCSQNMNHEYMSWYRQDPGLGLRQIYYSMNVEVTDKGDVPEGYKVSRKEKRNFPLILESPSPNQTSLYFCASSPRTGIEGANVLTFGAGSRLTVL.

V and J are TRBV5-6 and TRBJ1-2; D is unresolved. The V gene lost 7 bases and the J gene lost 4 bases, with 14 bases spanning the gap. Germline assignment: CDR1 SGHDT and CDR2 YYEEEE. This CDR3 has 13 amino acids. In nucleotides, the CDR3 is TGTGCCAGCGCACAGCGGCGAATCTATGGCTACACCTTC. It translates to CASAQRRIYGYTF.

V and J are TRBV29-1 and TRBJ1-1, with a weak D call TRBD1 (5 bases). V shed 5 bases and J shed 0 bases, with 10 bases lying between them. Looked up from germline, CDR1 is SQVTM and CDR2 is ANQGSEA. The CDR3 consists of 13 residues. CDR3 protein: CSVHEQVNTEAFF. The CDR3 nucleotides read TGCAGCGTTCATGAACAGGTGAACACTGAAGCTTTCTTT.

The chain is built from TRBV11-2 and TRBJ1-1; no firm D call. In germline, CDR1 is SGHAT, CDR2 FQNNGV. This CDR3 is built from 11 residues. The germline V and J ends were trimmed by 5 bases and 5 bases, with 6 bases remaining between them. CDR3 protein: CASSPRTEAFF. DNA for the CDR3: TGTGCCAGCAGCCCAAGAACTGAAGCTTTCTTT. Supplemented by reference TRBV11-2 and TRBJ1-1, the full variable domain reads EAGVAQSPRYKIIEKRQSVAFWCNPISGHATLYWYQQILGQGPKLLIQFQNNGVVDDSQLPKDRFSAERLKGVDSTLKIQPAKLEDSAVYLCASSPRTEAFFGQGTRLTVV.

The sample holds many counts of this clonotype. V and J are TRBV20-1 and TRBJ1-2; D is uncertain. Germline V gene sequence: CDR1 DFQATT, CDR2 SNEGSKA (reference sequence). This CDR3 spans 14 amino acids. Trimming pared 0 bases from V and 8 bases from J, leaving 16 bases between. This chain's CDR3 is CSARDPSQFSGYTF. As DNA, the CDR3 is TGCAGTGCTAGAGACCCGAGCCAGTTCTCGGGCTACACCTTC.

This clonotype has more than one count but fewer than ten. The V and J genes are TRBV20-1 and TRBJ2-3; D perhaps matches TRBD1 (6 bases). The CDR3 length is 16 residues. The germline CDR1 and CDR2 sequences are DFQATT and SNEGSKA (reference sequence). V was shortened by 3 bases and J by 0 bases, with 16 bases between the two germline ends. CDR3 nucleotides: TGCAGTGCTAGGGACCCCAGGGGCTGGAGCACAGATACGCAGTATTTT. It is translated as CSARDPRGWSTDTQYF.

Here the CDR3 reads CASSEARTRQETQYF. CDR3 nucleotides: TGTGCCAGCAGTGAAGCGCGGACACGCCAAGAGACCCAGTACTTC. The gene calls are TRBV2 and TRBJ2-5; D may be TRBD1 (5 bases). The CDR3 runs to 15 residues. Germline CDR1 and CDR2: SNHLY and FYNNEI. Trimming removed 0 bases from V and 1 base from J, with 9 bases in between.

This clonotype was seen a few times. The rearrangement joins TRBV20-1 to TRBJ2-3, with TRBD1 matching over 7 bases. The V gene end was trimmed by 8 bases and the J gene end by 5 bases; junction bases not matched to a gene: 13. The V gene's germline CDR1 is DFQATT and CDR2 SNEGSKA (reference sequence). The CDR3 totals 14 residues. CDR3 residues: CSTLLQGPGDTQYF. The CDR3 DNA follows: TGCAGTACCCTCTTACAGGGGCCGGGAGATACGCAGTATTTT.

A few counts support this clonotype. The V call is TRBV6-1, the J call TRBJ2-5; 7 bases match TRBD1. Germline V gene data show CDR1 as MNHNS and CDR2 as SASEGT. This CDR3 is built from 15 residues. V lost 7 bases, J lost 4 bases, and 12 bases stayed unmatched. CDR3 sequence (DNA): TGTGCCAGCATTCCCACAGGGGATGAATCAGAGACCCAGTACTTC. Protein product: CASIPTGDESETQYF.

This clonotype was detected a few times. Here the CDR3 DNA reads TGCGCCACCCGCCCGGCGGGAGGGGCAGATACGCAGTATTTT. This gives the protein CATRPAGGADTQYF. The chain couples TRBV5-1 to TRBJ2-3, with 9 positions matching TRBD2. V was clipped by 9 bases and J by 4 bases; unmatched bases: 9. Germline CDR1 is SGHRS and CDR2 is YFSETQ. This CDR3 contains 14 residues.

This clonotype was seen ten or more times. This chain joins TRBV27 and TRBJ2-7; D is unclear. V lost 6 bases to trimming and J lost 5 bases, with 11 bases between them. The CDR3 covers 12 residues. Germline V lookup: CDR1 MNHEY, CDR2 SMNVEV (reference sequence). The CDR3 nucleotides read TGTGCCAGCAGGCCGGTTGTCCACGAGCAGTACTTC. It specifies CASRPVVHEQYF.

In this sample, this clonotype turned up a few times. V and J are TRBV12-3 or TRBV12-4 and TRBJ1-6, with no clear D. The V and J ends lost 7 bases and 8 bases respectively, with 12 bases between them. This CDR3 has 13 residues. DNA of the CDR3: TGTGCCAGCACCTCGGAGACCCATTCACCCCTCCACTTT. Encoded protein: CASTSETHSPLHF.

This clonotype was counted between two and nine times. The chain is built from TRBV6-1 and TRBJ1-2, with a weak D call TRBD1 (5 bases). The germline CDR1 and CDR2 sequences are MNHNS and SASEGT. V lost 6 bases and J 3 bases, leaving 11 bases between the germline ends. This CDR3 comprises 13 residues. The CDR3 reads CASSLREDYGYTF. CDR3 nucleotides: TGTGCCAGCAGCCTCAGGGAAGACTATGGCTACACCTTC.

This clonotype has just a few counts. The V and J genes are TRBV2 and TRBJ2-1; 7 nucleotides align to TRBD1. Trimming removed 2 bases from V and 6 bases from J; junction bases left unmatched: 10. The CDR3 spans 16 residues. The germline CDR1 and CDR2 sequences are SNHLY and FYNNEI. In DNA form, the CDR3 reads TGTGCCAGCAGTGAAATGAGGACAGGTACCCTCAATGAGCAGTTCTTC. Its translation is CASSEMRTGTLNEQFF.

The CDR3 reads CASSQAGRTYGYTF. The CDR3 DNA reads TGTGCCAGCAGCCAAGCGGGACGGACCTATGGCTACACCTTC. This chain links TRBV14 with TRBJ1-2, with a possible D match to TRBD1 (5 bases). The length of the CDR3 is 14 residues. In germline, CDR1 is SGHDN, CDR2 FVKESK. V dropped 1 base and J dropped 4 bases, with 10 bases sitting between them. Looking up the rest from reference TRBV14 and TRBJ1-2 gives the full variable domain: EAGVTQFPSHSVIEKGQTVTLRCDPISGHDNLYWYRRVMGKEIKFLLHFVKESKQDESGMPNNRFLAERTGGTYSTLKVQPAELEDSGVYFCASSQAGRTYGYTFGSGTRLTVV.

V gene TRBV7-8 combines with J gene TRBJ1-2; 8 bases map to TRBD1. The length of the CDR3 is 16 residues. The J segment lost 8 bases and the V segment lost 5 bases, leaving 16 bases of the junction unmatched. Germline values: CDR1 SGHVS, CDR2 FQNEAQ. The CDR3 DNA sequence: TGTGCCAGCAGCCCCTGGACAGGGAAGATGGGGGACGGCTACACCTTC. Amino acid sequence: CASSPWTGKMGDGYTF.

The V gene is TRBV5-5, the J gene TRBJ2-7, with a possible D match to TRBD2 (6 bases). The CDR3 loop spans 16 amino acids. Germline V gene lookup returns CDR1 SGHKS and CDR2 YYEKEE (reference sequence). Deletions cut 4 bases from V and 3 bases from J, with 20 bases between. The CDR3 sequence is CASSKRGRDSNYEQYF. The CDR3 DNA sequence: TGTGCCAGCAGCAAAAGGGGCCGGGACTCTAACTACGAGCAGTACTTC.

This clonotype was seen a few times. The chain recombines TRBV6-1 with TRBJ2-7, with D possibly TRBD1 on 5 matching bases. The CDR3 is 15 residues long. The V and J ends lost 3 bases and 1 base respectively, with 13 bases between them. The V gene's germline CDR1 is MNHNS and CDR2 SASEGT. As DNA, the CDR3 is TGTGCCAGCAGTGAGGGGCTGCTGGGATCCTACGAGCAGTACTTC. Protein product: CASSEGLLGSYEQYF.

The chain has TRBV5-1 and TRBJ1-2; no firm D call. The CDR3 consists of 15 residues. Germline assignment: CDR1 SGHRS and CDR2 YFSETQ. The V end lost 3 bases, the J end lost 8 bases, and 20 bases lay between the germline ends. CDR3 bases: TGCGCCAGCAGCTCAACCGGCCAGATCACCACCGGCTACACCTTC. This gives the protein CASSSTGQITTGYTF.